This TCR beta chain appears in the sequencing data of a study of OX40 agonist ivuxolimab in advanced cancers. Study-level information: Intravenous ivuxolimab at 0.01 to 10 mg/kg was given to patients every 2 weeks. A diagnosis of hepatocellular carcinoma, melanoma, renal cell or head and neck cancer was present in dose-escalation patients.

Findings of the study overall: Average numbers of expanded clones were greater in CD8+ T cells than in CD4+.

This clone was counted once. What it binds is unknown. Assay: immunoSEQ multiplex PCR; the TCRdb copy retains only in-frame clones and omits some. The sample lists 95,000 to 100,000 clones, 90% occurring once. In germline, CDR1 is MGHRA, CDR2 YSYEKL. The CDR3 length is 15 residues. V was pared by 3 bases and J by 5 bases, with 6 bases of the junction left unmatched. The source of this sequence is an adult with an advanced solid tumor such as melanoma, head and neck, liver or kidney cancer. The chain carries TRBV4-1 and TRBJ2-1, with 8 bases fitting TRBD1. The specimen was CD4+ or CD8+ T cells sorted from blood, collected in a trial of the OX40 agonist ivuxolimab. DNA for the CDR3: TGCGCCAGCAGCCAGCCGGACAGGGAGGACAATGAGCAGTTCTTC. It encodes CASSQPDREDNEQFF.